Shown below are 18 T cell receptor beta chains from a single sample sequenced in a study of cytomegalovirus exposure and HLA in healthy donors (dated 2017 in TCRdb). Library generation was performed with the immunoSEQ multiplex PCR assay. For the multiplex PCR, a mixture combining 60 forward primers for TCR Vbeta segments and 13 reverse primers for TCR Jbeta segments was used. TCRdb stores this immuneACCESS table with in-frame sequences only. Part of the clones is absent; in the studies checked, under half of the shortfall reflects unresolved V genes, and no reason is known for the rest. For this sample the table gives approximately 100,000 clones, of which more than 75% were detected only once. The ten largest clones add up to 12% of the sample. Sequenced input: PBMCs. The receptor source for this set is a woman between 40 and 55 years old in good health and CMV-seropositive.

CDR3 region: CASSPSSGGPGTGELFF. The CDR3 DNA reads as TGCGCCAGCAGCCCTTCTAGCGGGGGGCCGGGCACCGGGGAGCTGTTTTTT. The chain couples TRBV5-1 to TRBJ2-2; 11 bases align to TRBD2. The V and J ends lost 4 bases and 4 bases, in that order; junction bases with no gene match: 9. Looked up from germline, CDR1 is SGHRS and CDR2 is YFSETQ. The CDR3 extends over 17 amino acids.

The CDR3 sequence is CASSFSDSFYTF. For the CDR3, the DNA is TGTGCCAGTAGTTTCTCAGACAGCTTCTACACCTTC. The chain couples TRBV19 to TRBJ1-2; D may be TRBD1 (5 bases). This CDR3 region has 12 residues. Germline CDR1 reads LNHDA; CDR2 reads SQIVND (reference sequence). V was pared by 5 bases and J by 10 bases, with 14 bases between.

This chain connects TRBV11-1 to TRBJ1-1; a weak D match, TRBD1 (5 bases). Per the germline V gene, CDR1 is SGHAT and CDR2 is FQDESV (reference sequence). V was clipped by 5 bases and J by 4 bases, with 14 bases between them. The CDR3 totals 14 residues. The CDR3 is CASSPGGRGTEAFF. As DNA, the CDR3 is TGTGCCAGCAGCCCCGGCGGGAGGGGCACTGAAGCTTTCTTT.

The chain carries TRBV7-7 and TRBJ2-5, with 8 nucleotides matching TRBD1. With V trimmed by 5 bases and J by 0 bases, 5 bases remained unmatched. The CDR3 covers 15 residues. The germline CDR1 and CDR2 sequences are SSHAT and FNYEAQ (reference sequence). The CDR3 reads CASSLGQVNQETQYF. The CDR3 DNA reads TGTGCCAGCAGCCTGGGACAGGTGAACCAAGAGACCCAGTACTTC.

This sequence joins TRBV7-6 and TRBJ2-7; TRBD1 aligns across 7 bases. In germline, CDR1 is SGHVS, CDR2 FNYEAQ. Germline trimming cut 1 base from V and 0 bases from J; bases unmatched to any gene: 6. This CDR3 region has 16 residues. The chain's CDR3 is CASSLVGTESSYEQYF. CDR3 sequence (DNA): TGTGCCAGCAGCTTAGTGGGGACAGAGAGCTCCTACGAGCAGTACTTC.

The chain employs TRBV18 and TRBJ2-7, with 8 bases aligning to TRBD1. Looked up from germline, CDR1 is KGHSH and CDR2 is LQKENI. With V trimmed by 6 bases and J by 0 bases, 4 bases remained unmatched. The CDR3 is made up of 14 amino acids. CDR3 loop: CASSRDRSSYEQYF. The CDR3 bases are TGTGCCAGCTCTCGGGACAGGAGCTCCTACGAGCAGTACTTC.

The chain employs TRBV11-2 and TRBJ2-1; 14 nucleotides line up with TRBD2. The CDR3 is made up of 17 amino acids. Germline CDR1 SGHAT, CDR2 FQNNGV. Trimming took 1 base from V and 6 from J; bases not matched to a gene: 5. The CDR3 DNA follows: TGTGCCAGCAGCTTAGCTAGGGGGACTAGCGGGGGCAATGAGCAGTTCTTC. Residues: CASSLARGTSGGNEQFF.

The CDR3 DNA follows: TGTGCCAGCAGCCAAGTAGGTGCCGGGACAGCCTATGGCTACACCTTC. It translates to CASSQVGAGTAYGYTF. The chain joins TRBV4-2 to TRBJ1-2; 7 nucleotides align to TRBD1. V shed 1 base, J shed 4 bases, and the junction held 9 bases outside the gene matches. This CDR3 comprises 16 residues. CDR1 and CDR2 from the germline V gene are LGHNA and YNFKEQ.

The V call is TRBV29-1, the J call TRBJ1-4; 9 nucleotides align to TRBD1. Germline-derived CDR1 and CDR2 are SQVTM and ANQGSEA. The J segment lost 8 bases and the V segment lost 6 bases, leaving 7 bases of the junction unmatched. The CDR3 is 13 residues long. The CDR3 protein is CSVSGTGLEKLFF. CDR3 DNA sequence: TGCAGCGTAAGCGGGACAGGGCTCGAAAAACTGTTTTTT.

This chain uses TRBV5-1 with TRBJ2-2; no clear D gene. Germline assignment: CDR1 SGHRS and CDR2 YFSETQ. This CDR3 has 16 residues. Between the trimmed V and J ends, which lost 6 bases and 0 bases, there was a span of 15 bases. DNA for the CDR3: TGCGCCAGCAATATTTTTCGCAGTTCGAACACCGGGGAGCTGTTTTTT. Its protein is CASNIFRSSNTGELFF.

This CDR3 reads CASSPPGLAGPYNEQFF. The CDR3 region has the DNA TGTGCCAGCTCACCCCCGGGACTAGCGGGACCCTACAATGAGCAGTTCTTC. J is TRBJ2-1 and V is TRBV18; 13 bases line up with TRBD2. There are 17 residues in the CDR3. V dropped 3 bases and J dropped 2; count of bases not matched to a gene: 4. CDR1 is KGHSH, CDR2 LQKENI, per germline.

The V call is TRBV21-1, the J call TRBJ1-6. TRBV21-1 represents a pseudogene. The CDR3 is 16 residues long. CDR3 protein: CASSRPPADSHSPLHF. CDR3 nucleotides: TGTGCCAGCAGCAGACCTCCTGCAGACTCCCATTCACCCCTCCACTTT.

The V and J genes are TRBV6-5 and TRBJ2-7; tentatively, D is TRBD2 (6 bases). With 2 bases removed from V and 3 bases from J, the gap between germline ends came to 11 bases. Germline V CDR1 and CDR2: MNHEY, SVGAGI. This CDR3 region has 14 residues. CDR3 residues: CASSYDGGSYEQYF. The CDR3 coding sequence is TGTGCCAGCAGTTACGATGGGGGGAGCTACGAGCAGTACTTC.

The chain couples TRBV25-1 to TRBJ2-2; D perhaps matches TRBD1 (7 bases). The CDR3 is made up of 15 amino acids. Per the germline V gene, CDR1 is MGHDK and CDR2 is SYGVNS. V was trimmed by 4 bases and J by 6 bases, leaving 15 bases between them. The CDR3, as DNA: TGTGCCAGCAGTGCCCGACAGGGACTCTCCGGGGAGCTGTTTTTT. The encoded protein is CASSARQGLSGELFF.

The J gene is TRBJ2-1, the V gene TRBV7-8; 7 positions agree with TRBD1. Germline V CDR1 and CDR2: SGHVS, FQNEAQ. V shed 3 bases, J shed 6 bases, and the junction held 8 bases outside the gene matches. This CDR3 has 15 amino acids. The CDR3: CASSLGTALLNEQFF. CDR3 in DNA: TGTGCCAGCAGCTTGGGGACAGCCCTTCTCAATGAGCAGTTCTTC.

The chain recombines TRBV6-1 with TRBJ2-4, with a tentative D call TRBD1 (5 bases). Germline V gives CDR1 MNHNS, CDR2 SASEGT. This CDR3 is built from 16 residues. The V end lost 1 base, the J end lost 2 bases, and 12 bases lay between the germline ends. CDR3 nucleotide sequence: TGTGCCAGCAGTGAAGGACAGCTTCCTTCCAAAAACATTCAGTACTTC. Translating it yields CASSEGQLPSKNIQYF.

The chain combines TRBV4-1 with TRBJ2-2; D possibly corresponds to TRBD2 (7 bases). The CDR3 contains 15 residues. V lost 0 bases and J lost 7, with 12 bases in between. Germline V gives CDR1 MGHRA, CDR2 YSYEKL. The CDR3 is CASSQDAGEGGELFF. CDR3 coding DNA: TGCGCCAGCAGCCAAGATGCAGGGGAGGGCGGGGAGCTGTTTTTT.

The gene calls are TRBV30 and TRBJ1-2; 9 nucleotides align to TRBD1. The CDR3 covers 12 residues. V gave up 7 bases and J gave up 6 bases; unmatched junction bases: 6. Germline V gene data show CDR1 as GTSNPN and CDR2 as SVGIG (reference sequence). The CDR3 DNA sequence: TGTGCCTCAGGACAGGGGAGGCATGGCTACACCTTC. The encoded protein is CASGQGRHGYTF.